This T cell receptor beta chain originates from a study of blood T cell repertoires in COVID-19. CDR3 length: 13 amino acids. V lost 2 bases to trimming and J lost 2 bases, with 9 bases between them. The germline V gene has CDR1 GTSNPN and CDR2 SVGIG (reference sequence). TCRdb keeps only in-frame clones here, not all; method: immunoSEQ multiplex PCR. The data hold some 250,000 clones, with over 80% observed a single time. This TCR was sampled from a man aged 40-49 years with acute or convalescent COVID-19. J is TRBJ1-2 and V is TRBV30; D unclear. The specimen sequenced was peripheral blood. The CDR3 region has the DNA TGTGCCTGGAGTTTGAACCTAAACTATGGCTACACCTTC. Translated, it gives CAWSLNLNYGYTF.